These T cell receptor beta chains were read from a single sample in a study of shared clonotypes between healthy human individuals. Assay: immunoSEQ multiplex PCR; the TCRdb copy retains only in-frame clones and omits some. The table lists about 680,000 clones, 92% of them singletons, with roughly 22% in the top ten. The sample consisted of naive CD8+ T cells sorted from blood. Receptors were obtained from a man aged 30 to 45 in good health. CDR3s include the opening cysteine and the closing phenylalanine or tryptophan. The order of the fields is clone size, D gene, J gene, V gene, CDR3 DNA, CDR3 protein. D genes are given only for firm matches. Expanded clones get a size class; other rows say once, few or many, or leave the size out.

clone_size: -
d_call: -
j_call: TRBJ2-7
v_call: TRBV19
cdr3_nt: TGTGCCAGTAGTTGGGGATATCGGAACGAGCAGTACTTC
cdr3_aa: CASSWGYRNEQYF

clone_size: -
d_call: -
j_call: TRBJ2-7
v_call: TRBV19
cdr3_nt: TGTGCCAGTAGTACCTCCTGGGTTAGCGCCGACTACGAGCAGTACTTC
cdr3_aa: CASSTSWVSADYEQYF

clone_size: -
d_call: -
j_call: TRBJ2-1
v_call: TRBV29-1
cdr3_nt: TGCAGCGTTGATGGAGGGAACTACAATGAGCAGTTCTTC
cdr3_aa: CSVDGGNYNEQFF

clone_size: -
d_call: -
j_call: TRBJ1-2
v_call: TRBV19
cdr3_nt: TGTGCCATACAAGCAGGGACCTTGAGAGATGGCTACACCTTC
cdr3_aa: CAIQAGTLRDGYTF

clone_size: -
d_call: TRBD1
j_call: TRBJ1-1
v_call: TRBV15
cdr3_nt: TGTGCCACCAGCGGCGGGAGGACAGGGTCGAGGACTGAAGCTTTCTTT
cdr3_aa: CATSGGRTGSRTEAFF

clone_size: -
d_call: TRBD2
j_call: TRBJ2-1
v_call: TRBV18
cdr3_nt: TGTGCCACCTCCGGGACTAGCGGGAGTTATGAGCAGTTCTTC
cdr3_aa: CATSGTSGSYEQFF

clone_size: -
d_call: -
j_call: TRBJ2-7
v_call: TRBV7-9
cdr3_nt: TGTGCCAGCAGCTTAGTGCCGGGGGCGGGAGACGAGCAGTACTTC
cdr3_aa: CASSLVPGAGDEQYF

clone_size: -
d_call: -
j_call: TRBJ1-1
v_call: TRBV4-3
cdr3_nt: TGCGCCAGCAGCCAACTCGGGGGCCTGAACACTGAAGCTTTCTTT
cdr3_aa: CASSQLGGLNTEAFF

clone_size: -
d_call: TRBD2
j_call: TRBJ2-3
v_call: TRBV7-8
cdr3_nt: TGTGCCAGCAGATTCAAGGCCGGCGGGAGGGGGACAGATACGCAGTATTTT
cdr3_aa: CASRFKAGGRGTDTQYF

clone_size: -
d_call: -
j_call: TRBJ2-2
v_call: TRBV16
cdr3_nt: TGTGCCAGCAGCCAGGGTTCCGGGGAGCTGTTTTTT
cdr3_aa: CASSQGSGELFF

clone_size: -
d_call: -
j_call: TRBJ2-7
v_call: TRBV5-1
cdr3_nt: TGCGCCAGCAGTGAGAGTAACCCCTACGAGCAGTACTTC
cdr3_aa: CASSESNPYEQYF

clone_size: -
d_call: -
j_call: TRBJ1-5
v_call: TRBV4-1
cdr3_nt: TGCGCCAGCAGCCCCCTAGGTGGGAATCAGCCCCAGCATTTT
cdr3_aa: CASSPLGGNQPQHF

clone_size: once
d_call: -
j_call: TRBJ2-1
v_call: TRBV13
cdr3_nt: TGTGCCAGCAGCTTAGTGGGGAGCTCCTACAATGAGCAGTTCTTC
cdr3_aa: CASSLVGSSYNEQFF

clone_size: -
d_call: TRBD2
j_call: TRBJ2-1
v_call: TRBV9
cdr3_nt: TGTGCCAGCAGCCCTTTGGGACTAGCGGACTCCTACAATGAGCAGTTCTTC
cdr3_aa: CASSPLGLADSYNEQFF

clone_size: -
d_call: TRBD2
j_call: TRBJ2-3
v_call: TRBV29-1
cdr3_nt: TGCAGCGTCCTGACTAGCGGGAGCACAGATACGCAGTATTTT
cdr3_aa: CSVLTSGSTDTQYF

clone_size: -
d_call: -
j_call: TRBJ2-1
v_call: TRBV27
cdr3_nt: TGTGCCACGATCGCCTGGAGCGGAGGGCCAGGGAATGAGCAGTTCTTC
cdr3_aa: CATIAWSGGPGNEQFF

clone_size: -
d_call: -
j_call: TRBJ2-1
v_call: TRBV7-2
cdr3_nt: TGTGCCAGCAGCTCGTCTAGCGCTTACAATGAGCAGTTCTTC
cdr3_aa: CASSSSSAYNEQFF

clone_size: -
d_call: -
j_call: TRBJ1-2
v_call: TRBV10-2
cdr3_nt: TGCGCCAGCAGTGATGCGGGGAGCTACACCTTC
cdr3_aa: CASSDAGSYTF

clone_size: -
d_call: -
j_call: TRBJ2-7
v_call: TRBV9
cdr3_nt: TGTGCCAGCAGCCCCGAGGACAGCCCGGCGGGGCAGTACTTC
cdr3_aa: CASSPEDSPAGQYF

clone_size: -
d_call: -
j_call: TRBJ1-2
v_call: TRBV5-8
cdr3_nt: TGTGCCAGCAGCCCAGGGGCTCCCCAGAATGGCTACACCTTC
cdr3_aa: CASSPGAPQNGYTF

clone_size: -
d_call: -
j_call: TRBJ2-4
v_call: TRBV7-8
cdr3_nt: TGTGCCAGCAGCTCCCCGCCGGGGCAGCTCAAAAACATTCAGTACTTC
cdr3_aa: CASSSPPGQLKNIQYF

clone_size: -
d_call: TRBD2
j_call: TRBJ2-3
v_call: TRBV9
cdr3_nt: TGTGCCAGCAGCGTAGGGGACTATACTAGCACAGATACGCAGTATTTT
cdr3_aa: CASSVGDYTSTDTQYF

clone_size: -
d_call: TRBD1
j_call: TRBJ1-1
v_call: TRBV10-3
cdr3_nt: TGTGCCATCAGTGACCGCCAGGGGGCTACGAACACTGAAGCTTTCTTT
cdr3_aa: CAISDRQGATNTEAFF

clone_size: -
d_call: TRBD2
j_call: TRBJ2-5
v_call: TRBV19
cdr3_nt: TGTGCCAGTAGCCGACTAGCGGGAAAAAAGACCCAGTACTTC
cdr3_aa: CASSRLAGKKTQYF

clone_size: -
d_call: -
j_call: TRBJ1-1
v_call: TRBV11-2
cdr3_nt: TGTGCCAGCAGCTTAAGGGGGACGGGCGCTGAAGCTTTCTTT
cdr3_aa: CASSLRGTGAEAFF

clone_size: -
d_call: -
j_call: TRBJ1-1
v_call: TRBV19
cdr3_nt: TGTGCCAGTAGTAGAGGGAACACTGAAGCTTTCTTT
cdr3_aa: CASSRGNTEAFF

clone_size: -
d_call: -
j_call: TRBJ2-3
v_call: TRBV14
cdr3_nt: TGTGCCAGCAGCCAAGGGGCTAGCTTCCTCTACACAGATACGCAGTATTTT
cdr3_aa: CASSQGASFLYTDTQYF

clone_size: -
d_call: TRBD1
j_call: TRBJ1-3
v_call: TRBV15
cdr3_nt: TGTGCCACCAGCAGTCCAGTCGAGGGACAGGCAGCGGACACCATATATTTT
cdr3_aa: CATSSPVEGQAADTIYF

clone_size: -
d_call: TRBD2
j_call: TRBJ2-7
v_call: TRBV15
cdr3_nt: TGTGCCACCAGTCCGAGCGGGAATCGGGGGGAGCAGTACTTC
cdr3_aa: CATSPSGNRGEQYF

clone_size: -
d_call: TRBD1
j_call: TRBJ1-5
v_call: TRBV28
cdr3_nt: TGTGCCAGCAGTTTGGACAGGGCATCGTCCGTCGTTAGCAATCAGCCCCAGCATTTT
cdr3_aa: CASSLDRASSVVSNQPQHF

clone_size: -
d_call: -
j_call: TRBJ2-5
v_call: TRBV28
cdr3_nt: TGTGCCAGCAGTTTTCTCAGGATACGAAAAGAGACCCAGTACTTC
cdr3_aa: CASSFLRIRKETQYF

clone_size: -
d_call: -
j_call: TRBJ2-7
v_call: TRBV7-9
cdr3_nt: TGTGCCAGCAGCTTAGACGGCAGATCCTACGAGCAGTACTTC
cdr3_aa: CASSLDGRSYEQYF

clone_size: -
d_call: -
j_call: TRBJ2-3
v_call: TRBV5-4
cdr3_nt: TGTGCCAGCAGCTTGGAACGGGGCCTAATAATCACAGATACGCAGTATTTT
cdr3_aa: CASSLERGLIITDTQYF

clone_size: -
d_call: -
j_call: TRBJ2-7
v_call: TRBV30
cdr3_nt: TGTGCCTGGAGTCCTACTACCCCCTACGAGCAGTACTTC
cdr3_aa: CAWSPTTPYEQYF

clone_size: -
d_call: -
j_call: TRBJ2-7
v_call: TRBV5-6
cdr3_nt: TGTGCCAGCAGCTACCTAAACGGCGAGCAGTACTTC
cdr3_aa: CASSYLNGEQYF

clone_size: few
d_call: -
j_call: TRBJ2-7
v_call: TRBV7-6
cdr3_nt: TGTGCCAGCAGCTTAGCGGGACGGGACTACGAGCAGTACTTC
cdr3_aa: CASSLAGRDYEQYF

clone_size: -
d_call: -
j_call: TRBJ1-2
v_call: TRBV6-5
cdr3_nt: TGTGCCAGCAGTTACTCCGCTCAGGGAGTCTATGGCTACACCTTC
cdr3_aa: CASSYSAQGVYGYTF

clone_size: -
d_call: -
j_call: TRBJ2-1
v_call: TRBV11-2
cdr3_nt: TGTGCCAGCAGCCCTTCAATCGGGAGTTCGACTGAGCAGTTCTTC
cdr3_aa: CASSPSIGSSTEQFF

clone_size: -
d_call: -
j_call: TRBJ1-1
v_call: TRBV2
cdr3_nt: TGTGCCAGCAGTGACTTCTCCCGAGGGACTGAAGCTTTCTTT
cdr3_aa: CASSDFSRGTEAFF

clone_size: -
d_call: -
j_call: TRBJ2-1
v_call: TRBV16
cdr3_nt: TGTGCCAGCAGCCAGAACCCTAAGAATGAGCAGTTCTTC
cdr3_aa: CASSQNPKNEQFF

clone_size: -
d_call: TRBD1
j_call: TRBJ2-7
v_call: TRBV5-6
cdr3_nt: TGTGCCAGCAGCGTGGCCGGGACAGGGGTTTCGTACGAGCAGTACTTC
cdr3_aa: CASSVAGTGVSYEQYF

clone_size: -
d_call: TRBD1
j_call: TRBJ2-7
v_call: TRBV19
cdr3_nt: TGTGCCAGTAACTACGGACAGGGGGCTTACGAGCAGTACTTC
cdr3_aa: CASNYGQGAYEQYF

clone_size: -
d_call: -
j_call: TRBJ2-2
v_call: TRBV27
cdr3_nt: TGTGCCAGCAGTTTATCCCCCCCTCTTATGACATTCCGGCCGGGTACCGGGGAGCTGTTTTTT
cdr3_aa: CASSLSPPLMTFRPGTGELFF

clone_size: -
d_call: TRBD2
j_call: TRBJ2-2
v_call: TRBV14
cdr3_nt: TGTGCCAGCAGCCGGGGACTAGCGGGTACCGGGGAGCTGTTTTTT
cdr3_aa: CASSRGLAGTGELFF

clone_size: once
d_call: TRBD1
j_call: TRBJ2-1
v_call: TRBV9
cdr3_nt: TGTGCCAGCAGCGCAACGGCAGGGGGCCACGTGTTCTTC
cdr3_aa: CASSATAGGHVFF

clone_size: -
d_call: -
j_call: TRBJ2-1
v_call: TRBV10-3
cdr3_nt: TGTGCCATCAGTGAGACCCCCTCCAGTAGCAATGAGCAGTTCTTC
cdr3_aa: CAISETPSSSNEQFF

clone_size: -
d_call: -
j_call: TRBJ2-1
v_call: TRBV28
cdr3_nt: TGTGCCAGCAGTCCCCAGACAGGAGGGTTGCGCAATGAGCAGTTCTTC
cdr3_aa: CASSPQTGGLRNEQFF

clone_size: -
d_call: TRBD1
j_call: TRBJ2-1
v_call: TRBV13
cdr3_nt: TGTGCCAGCAGGGACAGGGGGCGAAATGAGCAGTTCTTC
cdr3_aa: CASRDRGRNEQFF

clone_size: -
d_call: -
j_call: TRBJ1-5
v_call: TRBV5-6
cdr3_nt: TGTGCCAGCAGCATAAGTCCCGGGAGTAATCAGCCCCAGCATTTT
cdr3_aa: CASSISPGSNQPQHF

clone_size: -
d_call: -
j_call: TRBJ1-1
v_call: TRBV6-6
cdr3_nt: TGTGCCAGCAGTCTCCCAGGGGAATTAGACACTGAAGCTTTCTTT
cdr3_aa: CASSLPGELDTEAFF

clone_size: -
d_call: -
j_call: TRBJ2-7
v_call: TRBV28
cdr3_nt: TGTGCCAGCAGTACCGTGGAGCAGTACTTC
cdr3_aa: CASSTVEQYF